The present TCR beta chain was sequenced within a study of Graves' ophthalmopathy and Graves' hyperthyroidism. Looking at the study overall: Being free of ophthalmopathy for 18 months of follow-up defined stable hyperthyroidism. General study findings and limits: With around 70% sensitivity and around 79% specificity, the model predicted ophthalmopathy progression.

With respect to this clonotype: Its cognate antigen is unknown.

The J segment lost 3 bases and the V segment lost 6 bases, leaving 6 bases of the junction unmatched. In germline, CDR1 is MNHEY, CDR2 SVGEGT. The CDR3 loop spans 14 amino acids. Amplification from RNA transcripts yielded the TCR beta CDR3 regions. A first-round RT-PCR used HTBI primers, followed by a second-round multiplex PCR. Each CDR3 protein gets one entry after TCRdb re-called the multiplex PCR reads with MiXCR. This table holds about 500,000 distinct CDR3 sequences, 35% to 45% found once. This TCR derives from an adult man with Graves' hyperthyroidism. The sample comprised peripheral blood or thyroid tissue (not recorded which). The chain has TRBV6-2 or TRBV6-3 and TRBJ2-5, with 8 nucleotides matching TRBD2. CDR3 DNA: TGTGCCAGCAGCCGTAGCGGGGAAAAAGAGACCCAGTACTTC. Its protein product is CASSRSGEKETQYF.